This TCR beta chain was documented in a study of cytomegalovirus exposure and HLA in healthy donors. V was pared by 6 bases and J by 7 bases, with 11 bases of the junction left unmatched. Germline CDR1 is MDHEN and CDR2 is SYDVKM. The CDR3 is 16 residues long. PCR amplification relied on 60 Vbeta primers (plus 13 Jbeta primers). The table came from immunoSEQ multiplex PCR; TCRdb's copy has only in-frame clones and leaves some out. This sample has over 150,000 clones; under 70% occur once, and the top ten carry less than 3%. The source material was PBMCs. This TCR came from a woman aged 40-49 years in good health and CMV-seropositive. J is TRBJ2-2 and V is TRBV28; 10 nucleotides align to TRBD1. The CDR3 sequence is CASRDPGQGVVGELFF. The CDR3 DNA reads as TGTGCCAGCAGGGATCCAGGACAGGGGGTGGTCGGGGAGCTGTTTTTT.